Listed below are T cell receptor beta chains from one sample, sequenced in a study of identical twins. A single record per CDR3 protein comes from TCRdb applying MiXCR to the 5' RACE reads. The sample yields more than 1.5 million distinct CDR3 sequences, around a third seen once. The source material was cord blood. Receptors were obtained from a newborn girl in good health. Each CDR3 is given with its conserved first and last residue. Fields, in order: clone size, D gene, J gene, V gene, CDR3 protein, CDR3 DNA. D genes are given only for firm matches. Where a row states a size, it is once, few, many or the class of an expanded clone; other rows omit it.

clone size: -; D gene: -; J gene: TRBJ2-4; V gene: TRBV24-1; CDR3 protein: CATSDAYRGGNIQYF; CDR3 DNA: TGTGCCACCAGTGACGCGTACAGGGGGGGGAACATTCAGTACTTC
clone size: -; D gene: TRBD1; J gene: TRBJ1-5; V gene: TRBV20-1; CDR3 protein: CSATGDRANNQPQHF; CDR3 DNA: TGCAGTGCTACGGGGGACAGGGCCAACAATCAGCCCCAGCATTTT
clone size: few; D gene: -; J gene: TRBJ1-2; V gene: TRBV7-9; CDR3 protein: CASSLSRGLNYGYTF; CDR3 DNA: TGTGCCAGCAGCTTAAGCCGGGGGCTTAACTATGGCTACACCTTC
clone size: -; D gene: -; J gene: TRBJ2-7; V gene: TRBV7-2; CDR3 protein: CASSLEVMGPYNEQYF; CDR3 DNA: TGTGCCAGCAGCTTAGAGGTGATGGGCCCCTACAATGAGCAGTACTTC
clone size: once; D gene: -; J gene: TRBJ2-1; V gene: TRBV20-1; CDR3 protein: CTPTSPCSYNEQFF; CDR3 DNA: TGCACGCCAACTAGTCCCTGCTCCTACAATGAGCAGTTCTTC
clone size: -; D gene: TRBD1; J gene: TRBJ1-1; V gene: TRBV6-2/TRBV6-3; CDR3 protein: CASSYGGPGGTEAFF; CDR3 DNA: TGTGCCAGCAGTTACGGGGGTCCAGGGGGCACTGAAGCTTTCTTT
clone size: -; D gene: -; J gene: TRBJ2-5; V gene: TRBV10-3; CDR3 protein: CAIPRVEETQYF; CDR3 DNA: TGTGCCATCCCGCGGGTGGAAGAGACCCAGTACTTC
clone size: -; D gene: TRBD2; J gene: TRBJ2-4; V gene: TRBV6-6; CDR3 protein: CASSYWGEQGGSIQYF; CDR3 DNA: TGTGCCAGCAGTTACTGGGGCGAGCAGGGAGGGAGCATTCAGTACTTC
clone size: many; D gene: -; J gene: TRBJ1-2; V gene: TRBV7-2; CDR3 protein: CASSLADSRFYGYTF; CDR3 DNA: TGTGCCAGCAGCTTAGCGGACAGCCGATTCTATGGCTACACCTTC
clone size: -; D gene: -; J gene: TRBJ2-7; V gene: TRBV3-1; CDR3 protein: CASSQDGSLGTRNEQYF; CDR3 DNA: TGTGCCAGCAGCCAAGACGGGTCCCTGGGGACCCGCAATGAGCAGTACTTC
clone size: -; D gene: -; J gene: TRBJ2-7; V gene: TRBV18; CDR3 protein: CASSTRPIEQYF; CDR3 DNA: TGTGCCAGCTCAACGAGACCTATCGAGCAGTACTTC
clone size: -; D gene: -; J gene: TRBJ2-3; V gene: TRBV15; CDR3 protein: CATSRGVTDMQYF; CDR3 DNA: TGTGCCACCAGCAGAGGAGTCACAGATATGCAGTATTTT
clone size: -; D gene: -; J gene: TRBJ1-1; V gene: TRBV7-8; CDR3 protein: CASSLFRRGTEAFF; CDR3 DNA: TGTGCCAGCAGCTTATTTCGTAGGGGCACTGAAGCTTTCTTT
clone size: few; D gene: TRBD2; J gene: TRBJ2-5; V gene: TRBV20-1; CDR3 protein: CTMRGVGTQYF; CDR3 DNA: TGTACTATGCGGGGGGTTGGGACCCAGTACTTC
clone size: few; D gene: -; J gene: TRBJ2-5; V gene: TRBV7-2; CDR3 protein: CASSRDRGGRETQYF; CDR3 DNA: TGTGCCAGCAGCAGAGATAGGGGGGGCAGAGAGACCCAGTACTTC
clone size: -; D gene: TRBD2; J gene: TRBJ2-7; V gene: TRBV28; CDR3 protein: CASSSSGGGAYNEQYF; CDR3 DNA: TGTGCCAGCAGTTCCAGCGGGGGAGGGGCTTACAATGAGCAGTACTTC
clone size: -; D gene: TRBD2; J gene: TRBJ2-1; V gene: TRBV20-1; CDR3 protein: CSARDPGGGQQFF; CDR3 DNA: TGCAGTGCTAGAGATCCCGGGGGGGGGCAGCAGTTCTTC
clone size: few; D gene: TRBD2; J gene: TRBJ2-1; V gene: TRBV20-1; CDR3 protein: CSARLAGGPLHNEQFF; CDR3 DNA: TGCAGTGCTAGACTAGCGGGAGGGCCTTTACACAATGAGCAGTTCTTC
clone size: once; D gene: -; J gene: TRBJ2-3; V gene: TRBV2; CDR3 protein: CASSEAPFTDTQYF; CDR3 DNA: TGTGCCAGCAGTGAAGCCCCCTTCACAGATACGCAGTATTTT
clone size: once; D gene: -; J gene: TRBJ1-2; V gene: TRBV20-1; CDR3 protein: CSALRGSSNGYTF; CDR3 DNA: TGCAGTGCTCTCCGGGGCTCATCAAATGGCTACACCTTC
clone size: -; D gene: -; J gene: TRBJ2-1; V gene: TRBV7-9; CDR3 protein: CASSRYALRLGLNNEQFF; CDR3 DNA: TGTGCCAGCAGCCGATATGCCCTTCGACTAGGCCTAAACAATGAGCAGTTCTTC
clone size: -; D gene: TRBD2; J gene: TRBJ2-1; V gene: TRBV7-9; CDR3 protein: CASSPGLAPANEQFF; CDR3 DNA: TGTGCCAGCAGCCCCGGACTAGCACCAGCCAATGAGCAGTTCTTC
clone size: -; D gene: -; J gene: TRBJ1-6; V gene: TRBV3-1; CDR3 protein: CASSQRGGTFNSPLHF; CDR3 DNA: TGTGCCAGCAGCCAAAGAGGGGGGACTTTTAATTCACCCCTCCACTTT
clone size: few; D gene: TRBD2; J gene: TRBJ2-1; V gene: TRBV4-1; CDR3 protein: CASSQGRLAGYNEQFF; CDR3 DNA: TGCGCCAGCAGCCAAGGGAGACTAGCGGGGTACAATGAGCAGTTCTTC
clone size: -; D gene: -; J gene: TRBJ1-5; V gene: TRBV2; CDR3 protein: CAGSEAQVGSNQPQHF; CDR3 DNA: TGTGCCGGCAGTGAAGCTCAGGTGGGGAGCAATCAGCCCCAGCATTTT
clone size: few; D gene: -; J gene: TRBJ1-2; V gene: TRBV10-3; CDR3 protein: CAIKSWQTTNYGYTF; CDR3 DNA: TGTGCCATCAAATCGTGGCAGACCACTAACTATGGCTACACCTTC
clone size: -; D gene: -; J gene: TRBJ2-3; V gene: TRBV2; CDR3 protein: CASSGNWAPSTDTQYF; CDR3 DNA: TGTGCCAGCAGTGGCAACTGGGCCCCTAGCACAGATACGCAGTATTTT
clone size: few; D gene: -; J gene: TRBJ1-5; V gene: TRBV27; CDR3 protein: CASSLKRPASNQPQHF; CDR3 DNA: TGTGCCAGCAGTTTAAAACGGCCAGCTAGCAATCAGCCCCAGCATTTT
clone size: many; D gene: -; J gene: TRBJ1-6; V gene: TRBV20-1; CDR3 protein: CSARQGNSPLHF; CDR3 DNA: TGCAGTGCTAGACAGGGAAATTCACCCCTCCACTTT
clone size: -; D gene: TRBD2; J gene: TRBJ2-3; V gene: TRBV5-4; CDR3 protein: CASSLTGLAGVADTQYF; CDR3 DNA: TGTGCCAGCAGCTTAACGGGACTAGCGGGAGTAGCGGATACGCAGTATTTT
clone size: -; D gene: -; J gene: TRBJ2-7; V gene: TRBV5-4; CDR3 protein: CASSSVPGDSYEQYF; CDR3 DNA: TGTGCCAGCAGCTCCGTACCGGGGGACTCCTACGAGCAGTACTTC
clone size: -; D gene: -; J gene: TRBJ1-5; V gene: TRBV5-6; CDR3 protein: CASSSYLHQPQHF; CDR3 DNA: TGTGCCAGCAGCAGTTACCTCCATCAGCCCCAGCATTTT
clone size: few; D gene: -; J gene: TRBJ2-1; V gene: TRBV20-1; CDR3 protein: CSARNTRYNEQFF; CDR3 DNA: TGCAGTGCTAGGAACACTAGATACAATGAGCAGTTCTTC
clone size: few; D gene: TRBD1; J gene: TRBJ1-2; V gene: TRBV7-8; CDR3 protein: CASSLGLLRDRDNGYTF; CDR3 DNA: TGTGCCAGCAGCTTAGGACTCCTCCGGGACAGGGATAATGGCTACACCTTC
clone size: -; D gene: TRBD1; J gene: TRBJ2-7; V gene: TRBV12-3/TRBV12-4; CDR3 protein: CASRRTGGAYEQYF; CDR3 DNA: TGTGCCAGCAGGCGGACAGGGGGCGCCTACGAGCAGTACTTC
clone size: few; D gene: -; J gene: TRBJ2-3; V gene: TRBV18; CDR3 protein: CASSPPASTDTQYF; CDR3 DNA: TGTGCCAGCTCACCCCCGGCTAGCACAGATACGCAGTATTTT
clone size: once; D gene: -; J gene: TRBJ2-3; V gene: TRBV18; CDR3 protein: CASSPKGTTRTDTQYF; CDR3 DNA: TGTGCCAGCTCACCAAAGGGTACTACCCGCACAGATACGCAGTATTTT
clone size: -; D gene: -; J gene: TRBJ2-1; V gene: TRBV20-1; CDR3 protein: CSARLDSEQFF; CDR3 DNA: TGCAGTGCTAGATTGGACAGTGAGCAGTTCTTC
clone size: -; D gene: -; J gene: TRBJ1-1; V gene: TRBV11-3; CDR3 protein: CASSPDGDAAFF; CDR3 DNA: TGTGCCAGCAGCCCAGACGGGGACGCGGCTTTCTTT
clone size: -; D gene: TRBD1; J gene: TRBJ1-1; V gene: TRBV6-1; CDR3 protein: CASSGDRGSTEAFF; CDR3 DNA: TGTGCCAGCAGTGGGGACAGGGGGAGCACTGAAGCTTTCTTT
clone size: few; D gene: -; J gene: TRBJ1-1; V gene: TRBV11-1; CDR3 protein: CASSLFDTEAFF; CDR3 DNA: TGTGCCAGCAGCTTATTCGACACTGAAGCTTTCTTT
clone size: -; D gene: -; J gene: TRBJ2-1; V gene: TRBV6-6; CDR3 protein: CASSQLGQASSYNEQFF; CDR3 DNA: TGTGCCAGCAGCCAACTGGGGCAGGCAAGCTCCTACAATGAGCAGTTCTTC